This T cell receptor beta chain came from a study of neurological immune-mediated disorders. The CDR3 runs to 14 residues. The V gene's germline CDR1 is SGHRS and CDR2 YFSETQ. Trimming removed 2 bases at V and 13 bases at J, with 16 bases between. This clonotype was seen many times. Each CDR3 protein gets one entry after TCRdb re-called the 5' RACE reads with MiXCR. The sample lists tens of thousands of distinct CDR3 sequences, 10% to 15% seen once, with around 9% in the top ten. Time point specified: longitudinal time-point 3. The sample consisted of PBMCs. This receptor was obtained from a male donor with HTLV-1-associated myelopathy (HAM/TSP). The J gene is TRBJ1-6, the V gene TRBV5-1; possibly TRBD1 for D (5 bases). Written as DNA, the CDR3 is TGCGCCAGCAGCTTCGGACAACAGATGAGCCCCCTCCACTTT. This translates into CASSFGQQMSPLHF.